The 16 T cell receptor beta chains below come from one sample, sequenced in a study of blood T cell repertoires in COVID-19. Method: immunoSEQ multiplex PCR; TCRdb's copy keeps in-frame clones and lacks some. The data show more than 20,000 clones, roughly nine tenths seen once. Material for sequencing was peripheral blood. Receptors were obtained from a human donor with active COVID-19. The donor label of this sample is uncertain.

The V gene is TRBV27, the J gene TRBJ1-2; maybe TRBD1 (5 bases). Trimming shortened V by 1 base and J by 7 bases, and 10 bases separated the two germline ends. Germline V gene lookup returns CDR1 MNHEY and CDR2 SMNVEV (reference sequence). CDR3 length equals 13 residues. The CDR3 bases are TGTGCCAGCAGTTTATTCCAGGGTTCTGGCTACACCTTC. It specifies CASSLFQGSGYTF.

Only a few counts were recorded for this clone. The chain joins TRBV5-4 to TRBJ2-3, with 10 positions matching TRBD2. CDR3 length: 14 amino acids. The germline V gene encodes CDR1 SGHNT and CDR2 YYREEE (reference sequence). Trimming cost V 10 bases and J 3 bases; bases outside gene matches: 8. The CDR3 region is CAGRSGRQTDTQYF. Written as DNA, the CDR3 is TGTGCCGGACGTAGCGGGAGGCAAACAGATACGCAGTATTTT.

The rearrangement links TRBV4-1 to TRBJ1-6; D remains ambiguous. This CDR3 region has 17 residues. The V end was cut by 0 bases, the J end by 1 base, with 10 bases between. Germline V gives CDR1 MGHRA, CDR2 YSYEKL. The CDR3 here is CASSQEQASSYNSPLHF. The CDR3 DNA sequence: TGCGCCAGCAGCCAAGAGCAGGCTTCGTCCTATAATTCACCCCTCCACTTT.

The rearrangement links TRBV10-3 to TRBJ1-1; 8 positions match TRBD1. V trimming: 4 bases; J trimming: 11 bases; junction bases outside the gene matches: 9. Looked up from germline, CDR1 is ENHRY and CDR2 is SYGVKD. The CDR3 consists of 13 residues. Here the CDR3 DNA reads TGTGCCATCAGTGTGGGGCAGGGGGCGGGTGCTTTCTTT. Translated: CAISVGQGAGAFF.

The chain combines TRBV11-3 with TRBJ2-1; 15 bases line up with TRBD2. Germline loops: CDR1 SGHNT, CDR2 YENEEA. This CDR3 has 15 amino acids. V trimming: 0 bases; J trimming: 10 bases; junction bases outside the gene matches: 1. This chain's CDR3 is CASSLEGLAGGEQFF. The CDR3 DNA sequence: TGTGCCAGCAGCTTAGAGGGACTAGCGGGGGGAGAGCAGTTCTTC.

The CDR3 sequence is CASSSKLAGVNNEQFF. Written as DNA, the CDR3 is TGCGCCAGCAGCTCTAAACTAGCGGGAGTGAACAATGAGCAGTTCTTC. This chain connects TRBV5-1 to TRBJ2-1; TRBD2 agrees at 11 bases. Germline-derived CDR1 and CDR2 are SGHRS and YFSETQ. CDR3 length: 16 residues. The V and J ends lost 3 bases and 5 bases, in that order; junction bases with no gene match: 7.

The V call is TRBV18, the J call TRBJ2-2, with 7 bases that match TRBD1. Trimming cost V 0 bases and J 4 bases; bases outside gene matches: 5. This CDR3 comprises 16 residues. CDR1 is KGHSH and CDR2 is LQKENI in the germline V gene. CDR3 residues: CASSPPPAGGTGELFF. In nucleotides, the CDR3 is TGTGCCAGCTCACCACCGCCGGCAGGGGGCACCGGGGAGCTGTTTTTT. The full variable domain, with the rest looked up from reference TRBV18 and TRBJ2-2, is NAGVMQNPRHLVRRRGQEARLRCSPMKGHSHVYWYRQLPEEGLKFMVYLQKENIIDESGMPKERFSAEFPKEGPSILRIQQVVRGDSAAYFCASSPPPAGGTGELFFGEGSRLTVL.

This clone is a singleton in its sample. This CDR3 reads CASSEVGGSSYNSPLHF. The CDR3 nucleotides read TGTGCCAGCAGTGAAGTTGGAGGGAGCTCCTATAATTCACCCCTCCACTTT. The chain combines TRBV6-1 with TRBJ1-6; no clear D. Germline V lookup: CDR1 MNHNS, CDR2 SASEGT. V was clipped by 1 base and J by 0 bases, with 10 bases between them. CDR3 length: 17 residues.

The CDR3 reads CASSRSFLRDTQYF. The CDR3 region has the DNA TGCGCCAGCAGTCGGTCTTTTTTGCGGGATACGCAGTATTTT. This chain links TRBV23-1 with TRBJ2-3; D is uncertain. TRBV23-1 is an ORF, and what it does is uncertain. The CDR3 is 14 residues long. Trimming shortened V by 4 bases and J by 6 bases, and 14 bases separated the two germline ends.

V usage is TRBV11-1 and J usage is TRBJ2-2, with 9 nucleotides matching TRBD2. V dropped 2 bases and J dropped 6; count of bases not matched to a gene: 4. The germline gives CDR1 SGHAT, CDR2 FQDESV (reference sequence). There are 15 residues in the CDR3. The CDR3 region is CASSLPRGGPGELFF. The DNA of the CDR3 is TGTGCCAGCAGCTTACCGCGGGGGGGGCCCGGGGAGCTGTTTTTT.

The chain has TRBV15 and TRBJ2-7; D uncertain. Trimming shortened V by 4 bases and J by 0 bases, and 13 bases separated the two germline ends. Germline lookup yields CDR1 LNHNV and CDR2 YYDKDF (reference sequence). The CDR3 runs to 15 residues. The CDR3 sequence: CATSKAGYFSYEQYF. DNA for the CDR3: TGTGCCACCAGCAAAGCAGGATACTTCTCCTACGAGCAGTACTTC.

The CDR3 region is CASSAPPSSYNEQFF. The CDR3 DNA reads as TGTGCCAGCAGCGCCCCTCCGAGCTCCTACAATGAGCAGTTCTTC. The genes are TRBV9 and TRBJ2-1, with D uncertain. The germline CDR1 and CDR2 sequences are SGDLS and YYNGEE. The CDR3 extends over 15 amino acids. Trimming left V 3 bases short and J 0 bases short, with 10 bases between.

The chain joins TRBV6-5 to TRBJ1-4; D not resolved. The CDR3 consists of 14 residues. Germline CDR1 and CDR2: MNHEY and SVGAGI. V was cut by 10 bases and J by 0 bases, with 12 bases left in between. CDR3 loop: CATTLFATNEKLFF. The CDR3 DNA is TGTGCCACCACTCTTTTTGCAACTAATGAAAAACTGTTTTTT.

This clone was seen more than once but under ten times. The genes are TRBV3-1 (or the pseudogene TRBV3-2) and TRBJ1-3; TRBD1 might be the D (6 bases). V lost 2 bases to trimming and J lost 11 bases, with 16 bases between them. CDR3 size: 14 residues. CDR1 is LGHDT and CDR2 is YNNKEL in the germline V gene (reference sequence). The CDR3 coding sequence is TGTGCCAGCAGCCAAAAGAGACAGGCGGTTGCCATATATTTT. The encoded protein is CASSQKRQAVAIYF.

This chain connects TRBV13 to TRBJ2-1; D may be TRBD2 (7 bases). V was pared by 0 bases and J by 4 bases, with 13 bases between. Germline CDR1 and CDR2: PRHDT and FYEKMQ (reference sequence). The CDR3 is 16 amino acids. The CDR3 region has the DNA TGTGCCAGCAGCTTAGGCGGCGGGGGCTCTTACAATGAGCAGTTCTTC. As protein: CASSLGGGGSYNEQFF. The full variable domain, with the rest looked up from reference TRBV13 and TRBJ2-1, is AAGVIQSPRHLIKEKRETATLKCYPIPRHDTVYWYQQGPGQDPQFLISFYEKMQSDKGSIPDRFSAQQFSDYHSELNMSSLELGDSALYFCASSLGGGGSYNEQFFGPGTRLTVL.

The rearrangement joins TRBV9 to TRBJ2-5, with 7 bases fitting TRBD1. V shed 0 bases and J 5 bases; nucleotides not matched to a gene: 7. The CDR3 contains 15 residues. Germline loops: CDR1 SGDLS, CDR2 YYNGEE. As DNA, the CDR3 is TGTGCCAGCAGCGTAGCAGGGGGATCGGGTGAGACCCAGTACTTC. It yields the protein CASSVAGGSGETQYF. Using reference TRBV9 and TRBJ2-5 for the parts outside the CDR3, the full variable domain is DSGVTQTPKHLITATGQRVTLRCSPRSGDLSVYWYQQSLDQGLQFLIQYYNGEERAKGNILERFSAQQFPDLHSELNLSSLELGDSALYFCASSVAGGSGETQYFGPGTRLLVL.